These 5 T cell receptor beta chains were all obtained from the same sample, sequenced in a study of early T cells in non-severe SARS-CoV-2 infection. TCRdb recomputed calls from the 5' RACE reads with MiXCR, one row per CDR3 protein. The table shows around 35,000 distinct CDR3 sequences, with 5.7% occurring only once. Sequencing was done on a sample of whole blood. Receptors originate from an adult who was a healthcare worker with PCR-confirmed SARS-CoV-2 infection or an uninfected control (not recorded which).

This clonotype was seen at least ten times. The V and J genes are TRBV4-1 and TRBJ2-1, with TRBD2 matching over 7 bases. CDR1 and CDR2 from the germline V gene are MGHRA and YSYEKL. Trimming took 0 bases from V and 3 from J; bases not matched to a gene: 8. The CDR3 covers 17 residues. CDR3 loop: CASSQDPSSGYYNEQFF. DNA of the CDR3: TGCGCCAGCAGCCAAGATCCATCTAGCGGATACTACAATGAGCAGTTCTTC.

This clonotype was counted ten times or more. CDR3 sequence reads: CSARVRVLTDTQYF. The DNA of the CDR3 is TGCAGTGCTAGAGTCCGGGTCCTCACAGATACGCAGTATTTT. The J gene is TRBJ2-3, the V gene TRBV20-1; no clear D gene. V dropped 1 base and J dropped 2 bases, with 10 bases sitting between them. The CDR3 is 14 amino acids. Germline CDR1 is DFQATT and CDR2 is SNEGSKA (reference sequence).

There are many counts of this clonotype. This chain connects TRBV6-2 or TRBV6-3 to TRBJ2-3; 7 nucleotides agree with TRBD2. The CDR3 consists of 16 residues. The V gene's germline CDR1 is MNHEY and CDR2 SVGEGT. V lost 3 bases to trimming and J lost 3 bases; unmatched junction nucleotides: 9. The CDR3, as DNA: TGTGCCAGCAGTTATGAGTCGGGAGGTGGTACAGATACGCAGTATTTT. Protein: CASSYESGGGTDTQYF.

CDR3 sequence (DNA): TGCGCCAGCAGCCAAGCCCCGGGACAGGGGGCTGGGAGGGCCAACGTCCTGACTTTC. Translation gives CASSQAPGQGAGRANVLTF. The chain combines TRBV4-1 with TRBJ2-6, with 12 bases aligning to TRBD1. J was trimmed by 5 bases and V by 1 base; bases with no gene match: 9. The CDR3 has 19 residues. Per germline, CDR1 MGHRA and CDR2 YSYEKL.

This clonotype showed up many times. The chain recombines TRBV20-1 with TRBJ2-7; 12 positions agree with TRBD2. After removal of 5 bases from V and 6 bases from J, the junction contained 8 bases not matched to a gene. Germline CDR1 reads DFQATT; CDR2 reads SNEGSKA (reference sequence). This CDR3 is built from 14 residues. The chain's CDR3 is CSAGRTSGTTEQYF. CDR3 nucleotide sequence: TGCAGTGCTGGACGGACTAGCGGGACAACCGAGCAGTACTTC.